A selection of T cell receptor beta chains follows, all from one sample in a study of blood T cell repertoires in COVID-19. Sequencing used immunoSEQ multiplex PCR; TCRdb keeps in-frame clones, though not all of them. The table shows 30,000 to 45,000 clones, with around four fifths occurring only once. Sequencing used peripheral blood. These receptors were taken from a man in his 60s with acute or convalescent COVID-19. Both conserved end residues are trimmed from each CDR3. Expanded clones get a size class; other rows say once, few or many, or leave the size out.

v_gene	abundance	j_gene	CDR3aa
TRBV24-1	.	TRBJ2-3	ATMRSSVDTQY
TRBV28	.	TRBJ2-7	ASSFVGAYEQY
TRBV18	.	TRBJ2-3	ASSPLGPGQGAIDTQY
TRBV7-2	.	TRBJ2-7	ASSFRQGPTYEQY
TRBV14	few	TRBJ2-7	ASSQGAEQY
TRBV7-9	.	TRBJ2-7	ASSPYLTGQEQY
TRBV5-4	.	TRBJ1-1	ASSLGQGVMNTEAF
TRBV5-4	.	TRBJ2-7	ASSLAVGGSYEQY
TRBV7-9	.	TRBJ2-5	ASSLGQGGQETQY
TRBV4-3	.	TRBJ2-1	ASGRGGGSYNEQF
TRBV7-9	.	TRBJ2-3	ASSRLAGGPDTQY
TRBV3-1/TRBV3-2	few	TRBJ1-4	ASSSGTGGEKLF
TRBV11-3	.	TRBJ2-2	ASMTSANTGELF
TRBV29-1	.	TRBJ1-1	SVGTGLRTEAF
TRBV6-1	.	TRBJ1-5	ASSEQSQH
TRBV19	.	TRBJ2-7	ASSPGQGAREQY
TRBV30	.	TRBJ1-6	AWSDRSSYNSPLH
TRBV5-1	.	TRBJ1-2	ASSSDGIYGYT
TRBV14	.	TRBJ1-2	ASSQGQGLINYGYT
TRBV14	.	TRBJ2-5	ASSQERGMGQETQY
TRBV19	few	TRBJ2-3	ASSPRTSGIGTDTQY
TRBV7-8	.	TRBJ2-1	ASSSGTSGTHNEQF
TRBV30	.	TRBJ1-2	AWSGGGHGYT
TRBV11-2	.	TRBJ2-7	ASSLVPEEQY
TRBV5-1	.	TRBJ2-5	ASSPRVETQY
TRBV24-1	.	TRBJ2-1	ATSEGVGSYNEQF
TRBV10-1	.	TRBJ1-4	ASSDIRGLREKLF
TRBV5-1	.	TRBJ2-2	ASSHLLLGELF
TRBV4-3	.	TRBJ1-5	ASNTGVNSNQPQH